In this sample, the clone carrying this T cell receptor (beta chain) turned up many times. What it recognizes is unknown. Amplification of TCR beta CDR3 regions was performed using RNA transcripts as template. Using the HTBI primer set, a first-round RT-PCR was run on the TCR CDR3. MiXCR, applied by TCRdb to the multiplex PCR reads, yields one record per CDR3 protein. The data contain roughly 700,000 distinct CDR3 sequences, around 15% of them singletons. The ends were cut back, 4 bases at V and 2 bases at J, with 4 bases in the middle. Germline V gives CDR1 ENHRY, CDR2 SYGVKD. This CDR3 spans 12 amino acids. The sample originates from a study of T cells in Graves' hyperthyroidism and ophthalmopathy. General observations from the study: Most clonotypes expanded in the thyroid (above 0.001) were also present in blood.

The clonotype originates from a woman aged 18-29 years with Graves' hyperthyroidism. Sequencing input: blood. The chain combines TRBV10-3 with TRBJ2-3; D gene unclear. This CDR3 reads CAISGATDTQYF. DNA for the CDR3: TGTGCCATCAGTGGGGCCACAGATACGCAGTATTTT.